Below, 19 T cell receptor beta chains from the same sample are listed, as sequenced in a study of cytomegalovirus exposure and HLA in healthy donors. Both 60 Vbeta primers and 13 Jbeta primers went into the PCR. Method: immunoSEQ multiplex PCR; TCRdb's copy keeps in-frame clones and lacks some. This table has approximately 190,000 clones, roughly 80% appearing once. The specimen sequenced was PBMCs. The receptor source for this set is a man between 40 and 49 years old in good health and CMV-seropositive.

This chain links TRBV9 with TRBJ1-3; D is possibly TRBD1 (5 bases). The ends were cut back, 2 bases at V and 4 bases at J, with 10 bases in the middle. The CDR3 extends over 14 amino acids. Germline V gene data show CDR1 as SGDLS and CDR2 as YYNGEE. The CDR3 loop is CASSVKGVGNTIYF. CDR3 bases: TGTGCCAGCAGCGTTAAAGGGGTGGGAAACACCATATATTTT. Using reference TRBV9 and TRBJ1-3 for the parts outside the CDR3, the full variable domain is DSGVTQTPKHLITATGQRVTLRCSPRSGDLSVYWYQQSLDQGLQFLIQYYNGEERAKGNILERFSAQQFPDLHSELNLSSLELGDSALYFCASSVKGVGNTIYFGEGSWLTVV.

This clone has a handful of counts. The rearrangement joins TRBV5-6 to TRBJ1-1; the D gene is possibly TRBD1 (5 bases). CDR3 length: 13 residues. V was cut by 0 bases and J by 8 bases, with 11 bases left in between. The germline V gene encodes CDR1 SGHDT and CDR2 YYEEEE. The CDR3 nucleotides read TGTGCCAGCAGCTTGGAAGCAGGGCGGGAAGCTTTCTTT. Translating it yields CASSLEAGREAFF.

The chain links TRBV11-2 to TRBJ1-1; D possibly corresponds to TRBD1 (5 bases). The germline CDR1 and CDR2 sequences are SGHAT and FQNNGV. CDR3 length equals 14 residues. V was cut by 0 bases and J by 4 bases, with 9 bases left in between. DNA for the CDR3: TGTGCCAGCAGCTTAGATGGGGCGGCCACTGAAGCTTTCTTT. Residues: CASSLDGAATEAFF.

V is TRBV28 and J is TRBJ2-4; 8 bases align to TRBD1. The germline CDR1 and CDR2 sequences are MDHEN and SYDVKM. The CDR3 spans 13 residues. V lost 6 bases and J lost 5; bases outside the gene matches: 3. The DNA of the CDR3 is TGTGCCAGCAGAGGACAGGGCGAAAACATTCAGTACTTC. This translates into CASRGQGENIQYF.

V is TRBV19 and J is TRBJ1-3; 7 nucleotides agree with TRBD1. Looked up from germline, CDR1 is LNHDA and CDR2 is SQIVND (reference sequence). This CDR3 is 15 amino acids long. V was pared by 6 bases and J by 3 bases, with 8 bases of the junction left unmatched. The CDR3 DNA sequence: TGTGCCAGTAGAACAGGGGCCGCCCGTGGAAACACCATATATTTT. Translated, it gives CASRTGAARGNTIYF.

V usage is TRBV10-3 and J usage is TRBJ1-4; 7 bases line up with TRBD1. Germline CDR1 reads ENHRY; CDR2 reads SYGVKD. This CDR3 region has 14 residues. Unmatched junction bases numbered 7, after V lost 2 bases and J lost 10 bases. The CDR3 nucleotides read TGTGCCATCAGTGAGCCGGGGACAGATCGAAAACTGTTTTTT. Translated: CAISEPGTDRKLFF.

The chain is built from TRBV9 and TRBJ2-3; possibly TRBD2 for D (6 bases). The CDR3 contains 14 residues. V was clipped by 3 bases and J by 9 bases, with 17 bases between them. Looked up from germline, CDR1 is SGDLS and CDR2 is YYNGEE. CDR3 in DNA: TGTGCCAGCAGCGATTCTGGAGGGAAGGCGACGCAGTATTTT. This encodes CASSDSGGKATQYF.

The chain combines TRBV6-5 with TRBJ1-1; a possible D gene is TRBD1 (6 bases). Germline V gives CDR1 MNHEY, CDR2 SVGAGI. The CDR3 covers 12 residues. The ends were cut back, 6 bases at V and 8 bases at J, with 13 bases in the middle. CDR3 nucleotides: TGTGCCAGCAGGCCGGGGGGCCGAGAAGCTTTCTTT. This sequence encodes CASRPGGREAFF.

The chain has TRBV28 and TRBJ2-5; D might be TRBD2 (7 bases). V lost 4 bases and J 5 bases, leaving 20 bases between the germline ends. CDR3 length: 16 amino acids. Germline V gene lookup returns CDR1 MDHEN and CDR2 SYDVKM. The CDR3 DNA is TGTGCCAGCAGTTCCCTGGGGGGGGGCCGGGGTGAGACCCAGTACTTC. It encodes CASSSLGGGRGETQYF.

The genes are TRBV15 and TRBJ1-6; D possibly corresponds to TRBD1 (5 bases). Trimming left V 3 bases short and J 7 bases short, with 13 bases between. This CDR3 has 15 amino acids. Germline V gives CDR1 LNHNV, CDR2 YYDKDF (reference sequence). This chain's CDR3 is CATSREGLGNSPLHF. CDR3 coding DNA: TGTGCCACCAGCAGGGAGGGACTGGGGAATTCACCCCTCCACTTT.

J is TRBJ1-1 and V is TRBV29-1; D not certain. V was shortened by 8 bases and J by 1 base, with 14 bases between the two germline ends. The CDR3 extends over 13 amino acids. Germline V CDR1 and CDR2: SQVTM, ANQGSEA. The CDR3 region is CSIKLGTNTEAFF. The CDR3 nucleotides read TGCAGCATCAAACTCGGTACGAACACTGAAGCTTTCTTT. The full variable domain, rest sourced from reference TRBV29-1 and TRBJ1-1, is SAVISQKPSRDICQRGTSLTIQCQVDSQVTMMFWYRQQPGQSLTLIATANQGSEATYESGFVIDKFPISRPNLTFSTLTVSNMSPEDSSIYLCSIKLGTNTEAFFGQGTRLTVV.

To note about this clone: The same CDR3 can be traced to other DNA sequences in this sample. The CDR3 loop is CASSLTGRSNQPQHF. CDR3 coding DNA: TGTGCCAGCAGCTTAACTGGGAGGAGCAATCAGCCCCAGCATTTT. V gene TRBV7-2 combines with J gene TRBJ1-5; no reliable D call. This CDR3 has 15 residues. V lost 2 bases and J 1 base, leaving 9 bases between the germline ends. Germline loops: CDR1 SGHTA, CDR2 FQGNSA.

The chain is built from TRBV4-3 and TRBJ2-1; TRBD2 agrees at 9 bases. The CDR3 sequence is 18 residues long. With V trimmed by 0 bases and J by 10 bases, 16 bases remained unmatched. Germline assignment: CDR1 LGHNA and CDR2 YSLEER. DNA for the CDR3: TGCGCCAGCAGCCAAGAAGGGCGGGGCGGGGGGGGGATTATGGAGCAGTTCTTC. It specifies CASSQEGRGGGGIMEQFF.

This chain joins TRBV27 and TRBJ1-1, with 9 bases that match TRBD1. The CDR3 spans 15 residues. Germline lookup yields CDR1 MNHEY and CDR2 SMNVEV (reference sequence). The V gene end was trimmed by 5 bases and the J gene end by 5 bases; junction bases not matched to a gene: 9. The CDR3 protein is CASSDTTGGDTEAFF. Written as DNA, the CDR3 is TGTGCCAGCAGTGACACGACAGGGGGAGATACTGAAGCTTTCTTT.

V usage is TRBV5-4 and J usage is TRBJ2-1; the match to TRBD2 covers 7 bases. The V segment lost 3 bases and the J segment 14 bases; nucleotides outside the gene matches: 11. The germline gives CDR1 SGHNT, CDR2 YYREEE (reference sequence). The CDR3 consists of 13 residues. The CDR3: CASSSLGGDMEFF. The CDR3 DNA follows: TGTGCCAGCAGCTCATTGGGAGGGGATATGGAGTTCTTC.

J is TRBJ1-5 and V is TRBV6-1; D might be TRBD1 (6 bases). Germline-derived CDR1 and CDR2 are MNHNS and SASEGT. The CDR3 is 16 amino acids. Trimming cost V 2 bases and J 2 bases, with 13 bases left between them. The DNA of the CDR3 is TGTGCCAGCAGTGAAACGAGGGGGTTGGGCAATCAGCCCCAGCATTTT. This sequence encodes CASSETRGLGNQPQHF.

The chain links TRBV7-3 to TRBJ2-5; TRBD2 matches 10 bases. CDR3 length: 16 amino acids. From germline, CDR1 is SGHTA and CDR2 FQGTGA. The ends lost 2 bases at V and 5 bases at J; junction bases unmatched: 8. DNA for the CDR3: TGTGCCAGCAGCTTATCCCCTAGCGGGGGCGGGGAGACCCAGTACTTC. Amino acid sequence: CASSLSPSGGGETQYF.

V and J are TRBV9 and TRBJ1-4; 9 bases align to TRBD1. The CDR3 runs 15 residues. Looked up from germline, CDR1 is SGDLS and CDR2 is YYNGEE. J lost 5 bases, V lost 2 bases, and 4 bases had no gene match. CDR3 DNA: TGTGCCAGCAGCGTGAGGACAGGGGAAAATGAAAAACTGTTTTTT. It is translated as CASSVRTGENEKLFF.

The chain links TRBV7-2 to TRBJ2-5; TRBD2 agrees at 7 bases. The CDR3 loop spans 15 amino acids. J lost 6 bases, V lost 2 bases, and 9 bases had no gene match. Germline CDR1 and CDR2: SGHTA and FQGNSA. CDR3 sequence (DNA): TGTGCCAGCAGCTTACCCGCTAGCGGCGACCAGACCCAGTACTTC. Protein sequence: CASSLPASGDQTQYF.